This T cell receptor (beta chain) derives from a study of blood T cell repertoires in COVID-19. Study as a whole: The study drew acute and convalescent COVID-19 samples from the United States, Italy and Spain. T cells, B-cell-depleted T cells, or PBMCs supplied cDNA or gDNA.

V shed 2 bases and J 2 bases; nucleotides not matched to a gene: 5. CDR1 KGHDR and CDR2 SFDVKD come from the germline V gene. The CDR3 is 15 amino acids. Under the authors' procedure: It was from reference gene primer amplification that nucleated cell counts were estimated. TCRdb keeps only in-frame clones here, not all; method: immunoSEQ multiplex PCR. The V and J calls and the clone size are those of that table, but D and trimming were determined from the DNA. The sample shows some 220,000 clones, more than 65% of them seen only once. Sequenced sample: peripheral blood. This TCR was sampled from a woman in her thirties who had recovered from COVID-19. This chain uses TRBV24-1 with TRBJ2-7, with 7 bases that match TRBD1. The CDR3 loop is CATSDSGQGAYEQYF. DNA of the CDR3: TGTGCCACCAGTGATTCGGGGCAGGGGGCCTACGAGCAGTACTTC.